The 12 T cell receptor beta chains below come from one sample, sequenced in a study of cytomegalovirus exposure and HLA in healthy donors. PCR involved 60 Vbeta and 13 Jbeta primers. Only in-frame clones appear in the TCRdb table, and some are missing; sequencing was by immunoSEQ multiplex PCR. Here the sample spans about 180,000 clones, over 60% being singletons. The specimen was PBMCs. These receptors all stem from a man younger than 35 in good health and CMV-seronegative.

Worth noting for this clone: This sample also contains other DNA sequences that code for the same CDR3. The chain joins TRBV5-1 to TRBJ2-1; possible D gene TRBD2, 6 bases. Between the trimmed V and J ends, which lost 0 bases and 0 bases, there was a span of 7 bases. This CDR3 contains 15 residues. Germline V gene sequence: CDR1 SGHRS, CDR2 YFSETQ. CDR3 DNA sequence: TGCGCCAGCAGCTTGGTCGGGAGCTCCTACAATGAGCAGTTCTTC. This translates into CASSLVGSSYNEQFF.

V is TRBV7-2 and J is TRBJ2-7; a weak D match, TRBD1 (6 bases). This CDR3 region has 14 residues. Germline CDR1 is SGHTA and CDR2 is FQGNSA. Trimming stripped 5 bases from V and 9 bases from J, with 20 bases between. CDR3 in DNA: TGTGCCAGCAGCATTGACAGGACCTCCCTTGGGCAGTACTTC. It is translated as CASSIDRTSLGQYF.

The J gene is TRBJ2-7, the V gene TRBV7-2, with TRBD2 identical over 10 bases. This CDR3 contains 15 residues. Germline CDR1 is SGHTA and CDR2 is FQGNSA. With 6 bases clipped from V and 4 bases from J, the junction kept 9 bases outside the gene matches. CDR3 nucleotides: TGTGCCAGCAGGCAAACTAGCGGGGACTTGTACGAGCAGTACTTC. Its protein product is CASRQTSGDLYEQYF. The complete variable domain, with remaining parts taken from reference TRBV7-2 and TRBJ2-7, reads GAGVSQSPSNKVTEKGKDVELRCDPISGHTALYWYRQSLGQGLEFLIYFQGNSAPDKSGLPSDRFSAERTGGSVSTLTIQRTQQEDSAVYLCASRQTSGDLYEQYFGPGTRLTVT.

The chain links TRBV29-1 to TRBJ1-3, with a tentative D call TRBD1 (5 bases). Between the trimmed V and J ends, which lost 6 bases and 2 bases, there was a span of 17 bases. This CDR3 contains 15 residues. Germline V gene lookup returns CDR1 SQVTM and CDR2 ANQGSEA. The CDR3 DNA reads as TGCAGCGTCGAGACCAGGGATTCTACTGGAAACACCATATATTTT. Its protein product is CSVETRDSTGNTIYF.

This clone appeared a few times. The chain employs TRBV28 and TRBJ1-5; D is unclear. CDR3 size: 12 residues. Trimming removed 4 bases from V and 5 bases from J, with 6 bases in between. CDR1 and CDR2 from the germline V gene are MDHEN and SYDVKM. This CDR3 reads CASSWGDQPQHF. DNA for the CDR3: TGTGCCAGCAGTTGGGGAGATCAGCCCCAGCATTTT.

This clone has only a few counts. The chain combines TRBV6-6 with TRBJ1-5; the D gene is possibly TRBD1 (5 bases). Trimming removed 7 bases from V and 1 base from J, with 11 bases in between. CDR3 length equals 14 residues. Germline assignment: CDR1 MNHNY and CDR2 SVGAGI (reference sequence). CDR3 loop: CASNLGGSNQPQHF. Here the CDR3 DNA reads TGTGCCAGCAACCTGGGGGGAAGCAATCAGCCCCAGCATTTT.

The V and J genes are TRBV5-6 and TRBJ2-2; TRBD2 matches at 8 bases. This CDR3 comprises 17 residues. V lost 4 bases, J lost 4 bases, and 12 bases stayed unmatched. The germline V gene encodes CDR1 SGHDT and CDR2 YYEEEE. The CDR3 sequence is CASSLSGGGQPTGELFF. The CDR3 DNA follows: TGTGCCAGCAGCCTTTCGGGCGGGGGGCAACCCACCGGGGAGCTGTTTTTT.

The chain couples TRBV7-9 to TRBJ2-7; TRBD1 might be the D (6 bases). This CDR3 contains 13 residues. V lost 7 bases and J 3 bases, leaving 13 bases between the germline ends. CDR1 SEHNR and CDR2 FQNEAQ come from the germline V gene (reference sequence). The CDR3: CASTPTGNYEQYF. The CDR3 coding sequence is TGTGCCAGCACCCCGACAGGTAACTACGAGCAGTACTTC.

V usage is TRBV7-9 and J usage is TRBJ1-2, with D possibly matching TRBD1 (6 bases). Germline CDR1 SEHNR, CDR2 FQNEAQ (reference sequence). Between the trimmed V and J ends, which lost 0 bases and 5 bases, there was a span of 10 bases. This CDR3 is 14 amino acids long. The chain's CDR3 is CASSLASGVYGYTF. As DNA, the CDR3 is TGTGCCAGCAGCTTAGCGTCAGGGGTATATGGCTACACCTTC.

The V and J genes are TRBV7-6 and TRBJ2-1; TRBD2 matches 16 bases. CDR3 length: 20 residues. Germline V lookup: CDR1 SGHVS, CDR2 FNYEAQ. V lost 2 bases and J lost 3; bases outside the gene matches: 10. CDR3 nucleotides: TGTGCCAGCAGCTTAAAAGGGACTAGCGGGGGGGCCTCCTACTACAATGAGCAGTTCTTC. Translated: CASSLKGTSGGASYYNEQFF.

This rearrangement joins TRBV5-1 to TRBJ1-6, with 8 bases aligning to TRBD1. The V gene end was trimmed by 3 bases and the J gene end by 7 bases; junction bases not matched to a gene: 3. This CDR3 contains 14 residues. Germline-derived CDR1 and CDR2 are SGHRS and YFSETQ. The CDR3 reads CASSSRTGNSPLHF. The CDR3 DNA is TGCGCCAGCAGCTCCCGGACAGGGAATTCACCCCTCCACTTT.

This rearrangement joins TRBV2 to TRBJ1-4; 7 bases agree with TRBD1. CDR1 and CDR2 from the germline V gene are SNHLY and FYNNEI. V lost 4 bases, J lost 8 bases, and 10 bases stayed unmatched. The CDR3 consists of 15 residues. The chain's CDR3 is CASSVYRGAGEKLFF. The CDR3 coding sequence is TGTGCCAGCAGTGTATACAGGGGCGCCGGGGAAAAACTGTTTTTT. Full variable domain (remainder filled in from reference TRBV2 and TRBJ1-4): EPEVTQTPSHQVTQMGQEVILRCVPISNHLYFYWYRQILGQKVEFLVSFYNNEISEKSEIFDDQFSVERPDGSNFTLKIRSTKLEDSAMYFCASSVYRGAGEKLFFGSGTQLSVL.